One sample yielded the 10 T cell receptor beta chains listed below, sequenced in a study of blood T cells in healthy people across ages. Then a second PCR, running about 7 to 11 cycles, was carried out with a sample-barcoded 5' primer and a J-beta primer mix. TCRdb reanalysed the 5' RACE reads using MiXCR and keeps one entry per CDR3 protein. Of about 1.8 million distinct CDR3 sequences listed, roughly 52% were seen once; the top ten hold approximately 2%. Sequencing input: blood. These receptors all come from a woman aged 40-49 years in good health.

The chain has TRBV7-2 and TRBJ1-1; D not resolved. V lost 5 bases and J 0 bases, leaving 13 bases between the germline ends. Germline CDR1 SGHTA, CDR2 FQGNSA. The CDR3 totals 15 residues. The CDR3 DNA reads as TGTGCCAGCAGCGCACGGGCAGCATTGAACACTGAAGCTTTCTTT. Encoded protein: CASSARAALNTEAFF.

At least ten counts were recorded for this clonotype. The gene calls are TRBV13 and TRBJ2-7; 7 nucleotides match TRBD1. Trimming removed 5 bases from V and 2 bases from J; junction bases left unmatched: 9. Germline V gives CDR1 PRHDT, CDR2 FYEKMQ (reference sequence). CDR3 length equals 15 residues. The CDR3 here is CASSLRTGGTYEQYF. CDR3 bases: TGTGCCAGCAGCCTCCGGACAGGAGGAACCTACGAGCAGTACTTC.

This chain joins TRBV6-2 or TRBV6-3 and TRBJ2-3; weak D call: TRBD1 (6 bases). The CDR3 spans 11 residues. Trimming removed 4 bases from V and 12 bases from J, with 11 bases in between. Germline V gives CDR1 MNHEY, CDR2 SVGEGT. This CDR3 reads CASSLGAPQYF. For the CDR3, the DNA is TGTGCCAGCAGTTTGGGGGCTCCACAGTATTTT.

CDR3 region: CATSDLSDQETQYF. The CDR3 coding sequence is TGTGCCACCAGTGATTTATCCGATCAAGAGACCCAGTACTTC. The chain combines TRBV24-1 with TRBJ2-5; D gene ambiguous. Germline V gene data show CDR1 as KGHDR and CDR2 as SFDVKD. Trimming pared 1 base from V and 2 bases from J, leaving 7 bases between. This CDR3 is 14 amino acids long.

The chain recombines TRBV20-1 with TRBJ2-1, with TRBD2 identical over 10 bases. The germline V gene has CDR1 DFQATT and CDR2 SNEGSKA (reference sequence). CDR3 length: 12 residues. J was trimmed by 4 bases and V by 8 bases; bases with no gene match: 2. The CDR3 here is CSLSGGYNEQFF. The CDR3 DNA follows: TGCAGTCTTAGCGGGGGGTACAATGAGCAGTTCTTC.

V and J are TRBV29-1 and TRBJ2-1; D call uncertain. CDR3 length equals 12 residues. Germline CDR1 reads SQVTM; CDR2 reads ANQGSEA. Trimming removed 7 bases from V and 8 bases from J, with 15 bases in between. CDR3 sequence (DNA): TGCAGCGCCCAAGGGATGGCTGATGAGCAGTTCTTC. Translation gives CSAQGMADEQFF.

This chain links TRBV29-1 with TRBJ2-7; D gene unclear. CDR1 and CDR2 from the germline V gene are SQVTM and ANQGSEA. V was clipped by 0 bases and J by 7 bases, with 7 bases between them. The CDR3 covers 11 residues. CDR3 nucleotide sequence: TGCAGCGTTGAAGAGGGGAATGAGCAGTACTTC. Its translation: CSVEEGNEQYF.

This clonotype was seen a few times. The chain couples TRBV7-2 to TRBJ2-1; TRBD2 is a possible D gene (5 bases). V lost 3 bases and J lost 0, with 12 bases in between. The CDR3 has 16 residues. Looked up from germline, CDR1 is SGHTA and CDR2 is FQGNSA. Written as DNA, the CDR3 is TGTGCCAGCAGCTTCCGGACGGGAAACTCCTACAATGAGCAGTTCTTC. Residues: CASSFRTGNSYNEQFF.

This sequence joins TRBV29-1 and TRBJ2-7; D not resolved. The CDR3 spans 11 residues. V was shortened by 7 bases and J by 3 bases, with 10 bases between the two germline ends. Per germline, CDR1 SQVTM and CDR2 ANQGSEA. The CDR3 spells CSGGVVYEQYF. The CDR3 bases are TGCAGCGGTGGGGTCGTCTACGAGCAGTACTTC.

Only a few counts were recorded for this clonotype. The genes are TRBV7-2 and TRBJ1-2; D is possibly TRBD1 (5 bases). CDR1 and CDR2 from the germline V gene are SGHTA and FQGNSA. V lost 5 bases, J lost 3 bases, and 13 bases lay in between. This CDR3 comprises 14 residues. CDR3 sequence reads: CASSRVGRDYGYTF. As DNA, the CDR3 is TGTGCCAGCAGCCGTGTGGGGCGCGACTATGGCTACACCTTC.